The clone carrying this T cell receptor (beta chain) was observed a few times. What it binds is not known. This sample was taken from a study of human T cells and chemical hapten exposure. Study results and caveats: Alopecia was present in the donors, so their immune response may differ from healthy people's.

V lost 1 base to trimming and J lost 5 bases; unmatched junction nucleotides: 3. Germline V gene lookup returns CDR1 SGHKS and CDR2 YYEKEE (reference sequence). CDR3 length: 15 residues. Time point specified: patch test 1, 2 weeks after DPC sensitization. The sample's treatment: therapeutic diphenylcyclopropenone sensitization with weekly scalp DPC. MiXCR was run by TCRdb on the RACE reads, yielding one entry per CDR3 protein. This table has 75,000 to 95,000 distinct CDR3 sequences, 12% appearing once. This rearrangement joins TRBV5-5 to TRBJ1-6; 7 bases align to TRBD1. The sequencing used whole blood, collected in connection with sensitization to the hapten diphenylcyclopropenone (DPC). The clonotype originates from a woman in her sixties or seventies with alopecia areata. Some clones in this sample may be carry-over from other donors' samples. CDR3: CASSLMGQNNSPLHF. The CDR3 bases are TGTGCCAGCAGCTTGATGGGACAGAATAATTCACCCCTCCACTTT.